The 12 T cell receptor beta chains listed next were all sequenced from one sample in a study of cytomegalovirus exposure and HLA in healthy donors. The PCR had 60 Vbeta and 13 Jbeta primers. Sequencing used immunoSEQ multiplex PCR; TCRdb keeps in-frame clones, though not all of them. The data show more than 95,000 clones, with over 60% seen just once and 1.2% held by the top ten. Source material: PBMCs. The receptors shown here come from a female donor in good health and CMV-seronegative.

The chain couples TRBV5-5 to TRBJ1-6, with 8 positions matching TRBD1. Germline CDR1 reads SGHKS; CDR2 reads YYEKEE (reference sequence). The CDR3 is 16 amino acids. The V gene end was trimmed by 2 bases and the J gene end by 2 bases; junction bases not matched to a gene: 3. The CDR3 loop reads CASSLQGQAYNSPLHF. CDR3 nucleotides: TGTGCCAGCAGCTTACAGGGACAGGCCTATAATTCACCCCTCCACTTT.

This clone was seen only a few times. Here the CDR3 reads CASSQDRGRTEAFF. CDR3 bases: TGCGCCAGCAGCCAAGACAGGGGCCGGACTGAAGCTTTCTTT. The chain has TRBV4-1 and TRBJ1-1; possibly TRBD1 for D (6 bases). Germline V gives CDR1 MGHRA, CDR2 YSYEKL. The V gene lost 0 bases and the J gene lost 5 bases, with 10 bases spanning the gap. The CDR3 has 14 amino acids.

The CDR3 region has the DNA TGTGCCAGCAGTTACGCGGCCGGGACTCCCGGCGCGCAGTACTTC. Residues: CASSYAAGTPGAQYF. The chain couples TRBV6-5 to TRBJ2-7; TRBD2 might be the D (6 bases). The V gene lost 2 bases and the J gene lost 9 bases, with 20 bases spanning the gap. The CDR3 extends over 15 amino acids. The germline CDR1 and CDR2 sequences are MNHEY and SVGAGI.

The chain recombines TRBV5-1 with TRBJ1-1; D is ambiguous. CDR1 is SGHRS and CDR2 is YFSETQ in the germline V gene. This CDR3 is 14 amino acids long. V lost 4 bases and J lost 5, with 15 bases in between. Here the CDR3 DNA reads TGCGCCAGCAGCCCCAGTTCAGCGGGGACTGAAGCTTTCTTT. Amino acids: CASSPSSAGTEAFF.

The chain carries TRBV11-2 and TRBJ2-7, with 9 bases that match TRBD1. The CDR3 length is 15 residues. Trimming took 1 base from V and 4 from J; bases not matched to a gene: 5. The germline V gene has CDR1 SGHAT and CDR2 FQNNGV. The CDR3, as DNA: TGTGCCAGCAGCTTAGCCTGGGGGACAGGGTACGAGCAGTACTTC. Translated: CASSLAWGTGYEQYF.

The V call is TRBV15, the J call TRBJ2-3, with a tentative D call TRBD2 (6 bases). Germline V CDR1 and CDR2: LNHNV, YYDKDF (reference sequence). The CDR3 runs to 14 residues. Trimming pared 3 bases from V and 2 bases from J, leaving 9 bases between. The CDR3 is CATSRTGDTDTQYF. The DNA for the CDR3 is TGTGCCACCAGCAGGACGGGAGACACAGATACGCAGTATTTT.

The chain combines TRBV6-1 with TRBJ1-4; a weak D match, TRBD1 (5 bases). CDR3 length: 15 amino acids. The V end lost 6 bases, the J end lost 5 bases, and 16 bases lay between the germline ends. Per germline, CDR1 MNHNS and CDR2 SASEGT. The CDR3 region is CASSDHRPPNEKLFF. The CDR3 coding sequence is TGTGCCAGCAGCGACCACAGGCCCCCCAATGAAAAACTGTTTTTT.

Notes on this clone: At one end the junction does not follow the germline gene, possibly because of a read error. The rearrangement links TRBV7-8 to TRBJ1-5; unclear D gene. The CDR3 consists of 13 residues. Germline V gene sequence: CDR1 SGHVS, CDR2 FQNEAQ. CDR3: CASTLDGNQPQHF. The CDR3 DNA is TGTGCCAGCACCTTAGACGGGAATCAGCCCCAGCATTTT.

The V and J genes are TRBV28 and TRBJ1-2; D ambiguous. Germline V gene lookup returns CDR1 MDHEN and CDR2 SYDVKM. This CDR3 spans 13 amino acids. Trimming took 6 bases from V and 8 from J, leaving 16 bases between them. The CDR3 loop reads CASRERRPGGYTF. The DNA for the CDR3 is TGTGCCAGCAGGGAGCGGAGACCTGGGGGCTACACCTTC.

This chain links TRBV28 with TRBJ2-5, with TRBD1 matching over 10 bases. TRBJ2-7 matches the DNA end more closely, so the J call is doubtful. Looked up from germline, CDR1 is MDHEN and CDR2 is SYDVKM. The CDR3 totals 14 residues. CDR3 sequence: CASSSGTGVYEQYF. For the CDR3, the DNA is TGTGCCAGCAGTTCAGGGACAGGGGTCTACGAGCAGTACTTC.

Of note for this clone: No conserved phenylalanine or tryptophan ends this CDR3, so it is likely a read error. V is TRBV2 and J is TRBJ2-4; 7 bases match TRBD2. Germline V gene data show CDR1 as SNHLY and CDR2 as FYNNEI. Unmatched junction bases numbered 5, after V lost 6 bases and J lost 0 bases. CDR3 size: 15 residues. CDR3 DNA sequence: TGTGCCAGCAGCGCTAGCGGACTAGCCAAAAACATTCAGTACCTC. Encoded protein: CASSASGLAKNIQYL.

The chain employs TRBV19 and TRBJ1-5; a possible D gene is TRBD1 (5 bases). CDR3 length: 16 amino acids. Trimming pared 5 bases from V and 1 base from J, leaving 15 bases between. Germline lookup yields CDR1 LNHDA and CDR2 SQIVND (reference sequence). The CDR3 here is CASSELGTLSNQPQHF. CDR3 coding DNA: TGTGCCAGTAGTGAACTCGGGACTCTGAGCAATCAGCCCCAGCATTTT.